The 16 T cell receptor beta chains in this list originate from one sample, sequenced in a study of cytomegalovirus exposure and HLA in healthy donors. The PCR employed 60 Vbeta primers together with 13 Jbeta primers. Method: immunoSEQ multiplex PCR; TCRdb's copy keeps in-frame clones and lacks some. The profile covers 65,000 to 90,000 clones, with 65% to 85% appearing a single time and 15% to 20% taken by the ten largest. Input material: PBMCs. The receptors stem from a middle-aged woman in good health and CMV-seropositive.

The CDR3 reads CASRRAGGTGANVLTF. CDR3 nucleotides: TGCGCCAGCCGTCGGGCAGGGGGCACTGGGGCCAACGTCCTGACTTTC. The V gene is TRBV10-2, the J gene TRBJ2-6; 8 nucleotides agree with TRBD1. The CDR3 length is 16 residues. Germline values: CDR1 WSHSY, CDR2 SAAADI. V shed 8 bases and J 2 bases; nucleotides not matched to a gene: 8.

The gene calls are TRBV11-2 and TRBJ2-1; D perhaps matches TRBD2 (5 bases). The V gene lost 0 bases and the J gene lost 10 bases, with 10 bases spanning the gap. The CDR3 contains 13 residues. Germline CDR1 reads SGHAT; CDR2 reads FQNNGV. For the CDR3, the DNA is TGTGCCAGCAGCTTAGATCAGCGGAGGGAGCAGTTCTTC. It encodes CASSLDQRREQFF.

This chain joins TRBV7-2 and TRBJ1-5; TRBD1 aligns across 7 bases. CDR1 is SGHTA, CDR2 FQGNSA, per germline. Trimming took 4 bases from V and 3 from J; bases not matched to a gene: 3. This CDR3 region has 14 residues. DNA for the CDR3: TGTGCCAGCAGCTCTGACAGGGCCAATCAGCCCCAGCATTTT. Amino acids: CASSSDRANQPQHF.

This chain connects TRBV27 to TRBJ1-6; no reliable D call. Germline assignment: CDR1 MNHEY and CDR2 SMNVEV (reference sequence). V was pared by 5 bases and J by 5 bases, with 16 bases between. The length of the CDR3 is 16 residues. In nucleotides, the CDR3 is TGTGCCAGCAGTCTCTCCCCCCGCAGGCATAATTCACCCCTCCACTTT. This encodes CASSLSPRRHNSPLHF.

This clone showed up just once. This rearrangement joins TRBV30 to TRBJ2-5; TRBD2 might be the D (6 bases). There are 14 residues in the CDR3. V lost 2 bases, J lost 5 bases, and 15 bases lay in between. Germline CDR1 GTSNPN, CDR2 SVGIG (reference sequence). In DNA form, the CDR3 reads TGTGCCTGGAGTCCGTGGAGGGGCAAGGAGACCCAGTACTTC. It encodes CAWSPWRGKETQYF.

There are a few counts of this clone. The germline gene is not matched at one end of the junction; a read error may be the cause. The chain couples TRBV18 to TRBJ2-7; D gene unclear. Germline assignment: CDR1 KGHSH and CDR2 LQKENI. The CDR3 has 15 amino acids. As DNA, the CDR3 is TGTGCCAGCTCATCTTTTGCAGGTTACTCCTACGAGCAGCACTTC. This gives the protein CASSSFAGYSYEQHF.

The CDR3 loop is CASSLGQGDFEAFF. The CDR3 DNA is TGTGCCAGCTCACTGGGACAGGGGGATTTTGAAGCTTTCTTT. V usage is TRBV18 and J usage is TRBJ1-1, with TRBD1 matching 11 bases. This CDR3 region has 14 residues. After removal of 4 bases from V and 7 bases from J, the junction contained 5 bases not matched to a gene. In germline, CDR1 is KGHSH, CDR2 LQKENI.

The chain uses TRBV6-1 and TRBJ2-2, with unresolved D. Per the germline V gene, CDR1 is MNHNS and CDR2 is SASEGT. V gave up 1 base and J gave up 4 bases, with 7 bases separating them. There are 14 residues in the CDR3. DNA of the CDR3: TGTGCCAGCAGTGAAGTGCTATTCACCGGGGAGCTGTTTTTT. Translating gives CASSEVLFTGELFF.

A single count supports this clone. The chain links TRBV5-1 to TRBJ2-7; 8 bases match TRBD2. V lost 4 bases and J lost 0; bases outside the gene matches: 9. Germline CDR1 and CDR2: SGHRS and YFSETQ. CDR3 length equals 16 residues. The CDR3, as DNA: TGCGCCAGCAGCCCGGGAGGGGGGAAAAGCTCCTACGAGCAGTACTTC. This sequence encodes CASSPGGGKSSYEQYF.

The J gene is TRBJ2-7, the V gene TRBV6-5, with 11 positions matching TRBD2. Germline-derived CDR1 and CDR2 are MNHEY and SVGAGI. The junction had 6 bases not matched to a gene; V was cut back by 7 bases and J by 1 base. This CDR3 contains 15 residues. The DNA of the CDR3 is TGTGCCAGCACTAAAGGGACTAGCGGTTCCTACGAGCAGTACTTC. It codes for CASTKGTSGSYEQYF.

The chain links TRBV4-3 to TRBJ2-5; TRBD2 might be the D (5 bases). The V end was cut by 0 bases, the J end by 0 bases, with 11 bases between. This CDR3 is 16 amino acids long. CDR1 is LGHNA and CDR2 is YSLEER in the germline V gene. CDR3 sequence: CASSQDVTGYQETQYF. The CDR3 DNA follows: TGCGCCAGCAGCCAAGATGTTACGGGGTACCAAGAGACCCAGTACTTC.

The V gene is TRBV4-1, the J gene TRBJ2-1; 11 nucleotides align to TRBD2. The ends lost 4 bases at V and 6 bases at J; junction bases unmatched: 5. This CDR3 comprises 15 residues. CDR1 MGHRA and CDR2 YSYEKL come from the germline V gene. The CDR3 DNA reads as TGCGCCAGCAGCCGAACTAGCGGGAGTACCAATGAGCAGTTCTTC. Its translation: CASSRTSGSTNEQFF.

This chain uses TRBV9 with TRBJ1-2; D might be TRBD1 (6 bases). Germline V gene data show CDR1 as SGDLS and CDR2 as YYNGEE. Trimming shortened V by 0 bases and J by 10 bases, and 22 bases separated the two germline ends. The CDR3 loop spans 16 amino acids. The CDR3 DNA reads as TGTGCCAGCAGCGTAGGGCCAGACAGGCCTTCGGTGGTCTACACCTTC. As protein: CASSVGPDRPSVVYTF. The entire variable domain, with the rest obtained from reference TRBV9 and TRBJ1-2, is as follows: DSGVTQTPKHLITATGQRVTLRCSPRSGDLSVYWYQQSLDQGLQFLIQYYNGEERAKGNILERFSAQQFPDLHSELNLSSLELGDSALYFCASSVGPDRPSVVYTFGSGTRLTVV.

The chain couples TRBV27 to TRBJ2-6, with 9 nucleotides matching TRBD1. The CDR3 covers 18 residues. Germline loops: CDR1 MNHEY, CDR2 SMNVEV (reference sequence). V was clipped by 4 bases and J by 1 base; unmatched bases: 8. The CDR3 bases are TGTGCCAGCAGTTGGGTCTGGGACAGGGATTCTGGGGCCAACGTCCTGACTTTC. Translation gives CASSWVWDRDSGANVLTF.

The chain combines TRBV7-9 with TRBJ1-3, with 8 bases matching TRBD1. The trim removed 4 bases at V and 4 bases at J, leaving 6 bases unmatched. CDR1 is SEHNR and CDR2 is FQNEAQ in the germline V gene (reference sequence). This CDR3 comprises 15 residues. The CDR3 loop is CASSSARGPGNTIYF. The CDR3, as DNA: TGTGCCAGCAGCTCTGCCAGGGGGCCAGGAAACACCATATATTTT.

The chain recombines TRBV4-1 with TRBJ2-1, with TRBD2 as a possible D gene (6 bases). Germline V gives CDR1 MGHRA, CDR2 YSYEKL. This CDR3 is built from 20 residues. Trimming pared 5 bases from V and 0 bases from J, leaving 26 bases between. CDR3 sequence (DNA): TGCGCCAGCAGCAAAACCGGGACTGGAGGCCGCATGAGCTCCTACAATGAGCAGTTCTTC. Translating it yields CASSKTGTGGRMSSYNEQFF.